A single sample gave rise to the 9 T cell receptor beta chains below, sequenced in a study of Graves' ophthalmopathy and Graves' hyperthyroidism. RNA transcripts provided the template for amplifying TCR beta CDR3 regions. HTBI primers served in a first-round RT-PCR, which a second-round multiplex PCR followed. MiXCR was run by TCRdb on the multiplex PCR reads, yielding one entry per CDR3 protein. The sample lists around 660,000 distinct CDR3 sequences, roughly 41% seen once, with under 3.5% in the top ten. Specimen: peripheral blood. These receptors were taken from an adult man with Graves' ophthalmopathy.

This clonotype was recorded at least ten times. CDR3 nucleotides: TGTGCCAGCAGTGAACAACCCCCGGGACCCCATGTCGAGCAGTACTTC. Its translation: CASSEQPPGPHVEQYF. The chain joins TRBV25-1 to TRBJ2-7; D tentatively fits TRBD1 or TRBD2 (5 bases each). The CDR3 loop spans 16 amino acids. Germline V CDR1 and CDR2: MGHDK, SYGVNS. Trimming removed 2 bases at V and 6 bases at J, with 20 bases between.

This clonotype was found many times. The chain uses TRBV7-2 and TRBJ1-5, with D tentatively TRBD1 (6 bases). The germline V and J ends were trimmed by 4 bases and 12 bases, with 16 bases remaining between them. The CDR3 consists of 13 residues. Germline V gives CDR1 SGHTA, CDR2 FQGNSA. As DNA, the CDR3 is TGTGCCAGCAGCTCTAGCCACCGGGACATCCAGCATTTT. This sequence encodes CASSSSHRDIQHF.

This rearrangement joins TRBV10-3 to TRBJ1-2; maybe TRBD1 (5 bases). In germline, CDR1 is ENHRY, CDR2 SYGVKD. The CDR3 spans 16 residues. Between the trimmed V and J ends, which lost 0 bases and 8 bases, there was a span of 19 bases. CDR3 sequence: CAISESADTGGNGYTF. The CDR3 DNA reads TGTGCCATCAGTGAGTCGGCAGACACCGGGGGGAACGGCTACACCTTC.

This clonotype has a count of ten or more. CDR3: CASRRTGEPPSAYGYTF. The CDR3 DNA is TGTGCCAGCAGACGAACAGGGGAGCCCCCTTCGGCGTATGGCTACACCTTC. The chain employs TRBV7-9 and TRBJ1-2; TRBD1 agrees at 7 bases. Germline V CDR1 and CDR2: SEHNR, FQNEAQ (reference sequence). Losses at the gene ends were 6 bases for V and 5 bases for J; bases not matched to a gene: 18. The CDR3 length is 17 residues.

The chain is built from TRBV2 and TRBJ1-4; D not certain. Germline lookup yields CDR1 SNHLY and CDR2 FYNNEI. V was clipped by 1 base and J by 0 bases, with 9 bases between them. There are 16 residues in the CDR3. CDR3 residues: CASSEVGDATNEKLFF. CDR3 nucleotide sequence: TGTGCCAGCAGTGAAGTCGGAGATGCAACTAATGAAAAACTGTTTTTT.

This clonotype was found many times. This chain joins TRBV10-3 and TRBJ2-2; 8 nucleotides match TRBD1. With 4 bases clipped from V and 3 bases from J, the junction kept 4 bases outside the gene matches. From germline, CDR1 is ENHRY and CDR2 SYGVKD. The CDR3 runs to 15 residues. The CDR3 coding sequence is TGTGCCATCAGTGGACAGGGGCGGTACACCGGGGAGCTGTTTTTT. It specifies CAISGQGRYTGELFF.

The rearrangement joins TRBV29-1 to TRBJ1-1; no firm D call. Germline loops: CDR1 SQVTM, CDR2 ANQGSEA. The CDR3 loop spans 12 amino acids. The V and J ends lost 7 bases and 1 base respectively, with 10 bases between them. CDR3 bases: TGCAGCGCTTTAGCGGAGAACACTGAAGCTTTCTTT. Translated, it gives CSALAENTEAFF.

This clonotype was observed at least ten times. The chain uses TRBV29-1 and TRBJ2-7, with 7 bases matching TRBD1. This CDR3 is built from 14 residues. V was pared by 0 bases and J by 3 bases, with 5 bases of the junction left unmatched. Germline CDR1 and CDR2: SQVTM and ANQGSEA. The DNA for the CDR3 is TGCAGCGTTGAAGACGCATGGACAGGCTACGAGCAGTACTTC. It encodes CSVEDAWTGYEQYF.

CDR3 protein: CASSSSQGGTEAFF. For the CDR3, the DNA is TGTGCCAGCAGTTCCAGCCAAGGGGGCACTGAAGCTTTCTTT. The J gene is TRBJ1-1, the V gene TRBV6-5, with D maybe TRBD1 (6 bases). V gave up 4 bases and J gave up 4 bases, with 13 bases separating them. The CDR3 covers 14 residues. CDR1 MNHEY and CDR2 SVGAGI come from the germline V gene.